Listed here are 29 T cell receptor beta chains from one sample, sequenced in a study of regulatory T cells in long-lasting Graves disease (dated by TCRdb to 2020 to 2023). Library preparation used multiplex PCR. Sequencer: Illumina HiSeq 4000. To build TCR beta libraries, CDR3 regions were amplified by Arm-PCR using iRepertoire HTBI primers. TCRdb handled the public reads itself, with Q25 trimming in fastp and clone calling in MiXCR, and kept productive beta chains. All rows with the same CDR3 protein become a single entry with the most common DNA and genes. The sample table holds 450,000 or so distinct CDR3 sequences, of which about 20% were seen once. About an eighth of the sample comes from the top ten. This specimen's time point label, interpreted: persistent/refractory GD, antithyroid drugs over 5 years with positive TRAb. For both TCR sequencing and RNA sequencing, RNA was extracted from PBMCs in TRIzol.

The sample in question was peripheral blood mononuclear cells (PBMCs), obtained when the disease was refractory, from a patient treated with antithyroid drugs. All receptors come from a female donor with Graves disease.

This chain links TRBV3-1 with TRBJ2-7; 7 bases map to TRBD1. V gave up 7 bases and J gave up 5 bases; unmatched junction bases: 8. CDR3 length: 13 amino acids. Per germline, CDR1 LGHDT and CDR2 YNNKEL (reference sequence). The DNA of the CDR3 is TGTGCCAGCAAATTGAGGGGGCAAGACGAGCAGTACTTC. It specifies CASKLRGQDEQYF.

Ten or more counts support this clonotype. The DNA for the CDR3 is TGTGCCAGCAGTGGACTTCTGAGTTCTGAGCAGTTCTTC. Protein product: CASSGLLSSEQFF. V is TRBV2 and J is TRBJ2-1; no definite D call. This CDR3 has 13 residues. V lost 4 bases, J lost 9 bases, and 13 bases lay in between. Germline V lookup: CDR1 SNHLY, CDR2 FYNNEI.

The V gene is TRBV6-1, the J gene TRBJ2-6; unclear D gene. The length of the CDR3 is 14 residues. Trimming pared 7 bases from V and 1 base from J, leaving 8 bases between. The germline CDR1 and CDR2 sequences are MNHNS and SASEGT. Here the CDR3 reads CASKWVSGANVLTF. As DNA, the CDR3 is TGTGCCAGCAAATGGGTTTCTGGGGCCAACGTCCTGACTTTC.

This clonotype was seen ten or more times. The CDR3 is CASSFNSFEQYF. As DNA, the CDR3 is TGTGCCAGCAGTTTTAATAGCTTCGAGCAGTACTTC. The chain combines TRBV28 with TRBJ2-7; D not certain. In germline, CDR1 is MDHEN, CDR2 SYDVKM. Trimming stripped 3 bases from V and 6 bases from J, with 9 bases between. This CDR3 has 12 amino acids. Full variable domain (outside the CDR3, taken from reference TRBV28 and TRBJ2-7): DVKVTQSSRYLVKRTGEKVFLECVQDMDHENMFWYRQDPGLGLRLIYFSYDVKMKEKGDIPEGYSVSREKKERFSLILESASTNQTSMYLCASSFNSFEQYFGPGTRLTVT.

This clonotype was seen many times. The chain has TRBV28 and TRBJ1-5, with a tentative D call TRBD1 (5 bases). The CDR3 has 13 amino acids. V lost 10 bases and J 5 bases, leaving 15 bases between the germline ends. Germline V gene data show CDR1 as MDHEN and CDR2 as SYDVKM. The CDR3 DNA sequence: TGTGCCAATTCTCCAGGGACTTATCAGCCCCAGCATTTT. Its protein product is CANSPGTYQPQHF.

This clonotype was observed many times. This chain uses TRBV6-1 with TRBJ1-5, with 10 nucleotides matching TRBD1. The CDR3 has 16 residues. Germline V CDR1 and CDR2: MNHNS, SASEGT. The V gene end was trimmed by 7 bases and the J gene end by 0 bases; junction bases not matched to a gene: 6. DNA of the CDR3: TGTGCCAGCAAAAAGGACAGGGGGAATAGCAATCAGCCCCAGCATTTT. This sequence encodes CASKKDRGNSNQPQHF.

This clonotype was detected ten times or more. The chain links TRBV7-2 to TRBJ2-5; D is possibly TRBD2 (7 bases). CDR3 size: 14 residues. V gave up 3 bases and J gave up 7 bases, with 15 bases separating them. The germline gives CDR1 SGHTA, CDR2 FQGNSA. The CDR3 sequence: CASSLEKGEGTQYF. In nucleotides, the CDR3 is TGTGCCAGCAGCTTGGAGAAGGGGGAGGGGACCCAGTACTTC.

The chain uses TRBV27 and TRBJ1-1; no reliable D call. Germline values: CDR1 MNHEY, CDR2 SMNVEV (reference sequence). V dropped 8 bases and J dropped 0 bases, with 10 bases sitting between them. The CDR3 is made up of 13 amino acids. CDR3 sequence (DNA): TGTGCCAGCTTAAGGTCCCTGAACACTGAAGCTTTCTTT. Translation: CASLRSLNTEAFF.

This clonotype has just a few counts. The rearrangement links TRBV20-1 to TRBJ1-1, with 8 bases that match TRBD1. Germline CDR1 DFQATT, CDR2 SNEGSKA (reference sequence). The CDR3 loop spans 13 amino acids. The CDR3 DNA follows: TGCGGGCTCCAGGGGGCTCGGGACACTGAAGCTTTCTTT. It translates to CGLQGARDTEAFF.

The rearrangement links TRBV30 to TRBJ2-7; D is ambiguous. The V gene's germline CDR1 is GTSNPN and CDR2 SVGIG (reference sequence). Trimming stripped 2 bases from V and 2 bases from J, with 4 bases between. The length of the CDR3 is 11 residues. The CDR3 protein is CAWSRTYEQYF. The CDR3 nucleotides read TGTGCCTGGAGTAGGACCTACGAGCAGTACTTC.

This clonotype was observed at least ten times. The chain joins TRBV6-1 to TRBJ1-5, with no clear D. The germline V gene has CDR1 MNHNS and CDR2 SASEGT. This CDR3 spans 13 amino acids. V was shortened by 6 bases and J by 3 bases, with 9 bases between the two germline ends. This CDR3 reads CASSNQLNQPQHF. The CDR3 bases are TGTGCCAGCAGCAACCAGCTCAATCAGCCCCAGCATTTT.

The V gene is TRBV5-1, the J gene TRBJ1-1; a possible D gene is TRBD1 (6 bases). This CDR3 has 14 residues. V was clipped by 1 base and J by 9 bases, with 16 bases between them. The V gene's germline CDR1 is SGHRS and CDR2 YFSETQ. In nucleotides, the CDR3 is TGCGCCAGCAGCTTGTCAGTGGGGACACAGAAAGCTTTCTTT. Protein: CASSLSVGTQKAFF. Full variable domain (missing parts from reference TRBV5-1 and TRBJ1-1): KAGVTQTPRYLIKTRGQQVTLSCSPISGHRSVSWYQQTPGQGLQFLFEYFSETQRNKGNFPGRFSGRQFSNSRSEMNVSTLELGDSALYLCASSLSVGTQKAFFGQGTRLTVV.

A remark on this clonotype: The junction shows a germline mismatch at one end, possibly a read error. V and J are TRBV19 and TRBJ1-1; D unresolved. CDR3 length equals 13 residues. The germline V gene encodes CDR1 LNHDA and CDR2 SQIVND (reference sequence). CDR3 DNA: TGTGCCAGTAGGCAGGACCTGAACATTGAAGCTTTCTTT. It yields the protein CASRQDLNIEAFF.

J is TRBJ1-1 and V is TRBV28, with a possible D match to TRBD1 (6 bases). In germline, CDR1 is MDHEN, CDR2 SYDVKM. The V and J ends lost 5 bases and 11 bases respectively, with 18 bases between them. There are 13 residues in the CDR3. The CDR3 spells CASSEWGAEDAFF. DNA for the CDR3: TGTGCCAGCAGTGAGTGGGGGGCTGAGGACGCTTTCTTT.

This clonotype was found a few times. The rearrangement links TRBV5-1 to TRBJ2-7, with a possible D match to TRBD2 (5 bases). CDR1 SGHRS and CDR2 YFSETQ come from the germline V gene. The germline V and J ends were trimmed by 0 bases and 0 bases, with 13 bases remaining between them. The CDR3 is made up of 16 amino acids. In DNA form, the CDR3 reads TGCGCCAGCAGCTTGGCCGCGGGCACAAACTCCTACGAGCAGTACTTC. Translated: CASSLAAGTNSYEQYF.

The gene calls are TRBV7-9 and TRBJ1-1; no reliable D call. V shed 6 bases and J shed 0 bases, with 11 bases lying between them. The CDR3 consists of 14 residues. Germline assignment: CDR1 SEHNR and CDR2 FQNEAQ (reference sequence). The CDR3 region has the DNA TGTGCCAGCAGGCCGAGGGAAGTGAACACTGAAGCTTTCTTT. This translates into CASRPREVNTEAFF.

This clonotype has only a few counts. The CDR3 reads CATASYSNQPQHF. The CDR3, as DNA: TGTGCCACCGCAAGCTATAGCAATCAGCCCCAGCATTTT. The chain has TRBV24-1 and TRBJ1-5; D is unclear. The CDR3 has 13 amino acids. V gave up 9 bases and J gave up 0 bases, with 8 bases separating them. Germline V lookup: CDR1 KGHDR, CDR2 SFDVKD.

This clonotype was found many times. The chain combines TRBV6-1 with TRBJ1-3, with unresolved D. Trimming removed 6 bases at V and 0 bases at J, with 9 bases between. In germline, CDR1 is MNHNS, CDR2 SASEGT. The CDR3 loop spans 14 amino acids. CDR3 region: CASRGRSSGNTIYF. The CDR3 region has the DNA TGTGCCAGCAGAGGGAGGAGCTCTGGAAACACCATATATTTT.

The chain recombines TRBV6-1 with TRBJ2-3; a weak D match, TRBD1 (5 bases). The CDR3 extends over 16 amino acids. V lost 6 bases, J lost 6 bases, and 22 bases lay in between. Germline CDR1 MNHNS, CDR2 SASEGT. In nucleotides, the CDR3 is TGTGCCAGCAGGCACGCCCAGGGCCCCCCGGGCGATACGCAGTATTTT. This codes for CASRHAQGPPGDTQYF.

This clonotype has a handful of counts. This may come from a read error, since a much larger clone is one base off. The chain is built from TRBV7-9 and TRBJ2-7; TRBD1 agrees at 7 bases. V was pared by 5 bases and J by 2 bases, with 6 bases of the junction left unmatched. CDR3 size: 14 residues. CDR1 and CDR2 (germline): SEHNR, FQNEAQ (reference sequence). The CDR3 DNA sequence: TGTGCCAGCAGCGCAGGGGGTCCCCCCTACGAGCAGTACTTC. Residues: CASSAGGPPYEQYF.

The genes are TRBV7-9 and TRBJ2-6, with 8 bases that match TRBD1. The V and J ends lost 6 bases and 6 bases, in that order; junction bases with no gene match: 10. CDR3 length equals 16 residues. Germline assignment: CDR1 SEHNR and CDR2 FQNEAQ (reference sequence). This CDR3 reads CASRALLQGEANVLTF. In DNA, the CDR3 is TGTGCCAGCAGAGCTTTGCTACAGGGGGAGGCCAACGTCCTGACTTTC.

This rearrangement joins TRBV6-2 or TRBV6-3 to TRBJ1-2; D gene ambiguous. The germline V gene encodes CDR1 MNHEY and CDR2 SVGEGT. Trimming cost V 0 bases and J 5 bases, with 4 bases left between them. The CDR3 is made up of 12 amino acids. The DNA of the CDR3 is TGTGCCAGCAGTTACTCCTGGTATGGCTACACCTTC. Encoded protein: CASSYSWYGYTF.

The table lists this clonotype with many counts. CDR3 loop: CASSPEGGQPQHF. CDR3 in DNA: TGTGCCAGTAGTCCCGAAGGGGGTCAGCCCCAGCATTTT. The rearrangement uses TRBV19 and TRBJ1-5; D possibly corresponds to TRBD1 (6 bases). The CDR3 runs to 13 residues. Per the germline V gene, CDR1 is LNHDA and CDR2 is SQIVND (reference sequence). V dropped 5 bases and J dropped 6 bases, with 11 bases sitting between them.

A few counts support this clonotype. The chain couples TRBV7-6 to TRBJ2-7; 7 nucleotides line up with TRBD1. Germline V lookup: CDR1 SGHVS, CDR2 FNYEAQ. The CDR3 covers 15 residues. Trimming took 5 bases from V and 2 from J; bases not matched to a gene: 9. The CDR3, as DNA: TGTGCCAGCAGCATATCCGGGACAGACCCCTACGAGCAGTACTTC. It translates to CASSISGTDPYEQYF.

This clonotype was recorded a few times. CDR3 sequence: CASSFRAGSTGELFF. For the CDR3, the DNA is TGTGCCAGCAGTTTTCGCGCAGGGAGCACCGGGGAGCTGTTTTTT. The J gene is TRBJ2-2, the V gene TRBV12-3 or TRBV12-4, with D possibly called TRBD1 or TRBD2 (5 bases each). The length of the CDR3 is 15 residues. Trimming removed 3 bases from V and 4 bases from J, with 12 bases in between.

The genes are TRBV20-1 and TRBJ1-4; D is perhaps TRBD1 (5 bases). The CDR3 extends over 13 amino acids. Between the trimmed V and J ends, which lost 6 bases and 6 bases, there was a span of 14 bases. Germline V CDR1 and CDR2: DFQATT, SNEGSKA (reference sequence). The CDR3 DNA reads as TGCAGTGCCGTTCGAGGGGAGGATGAAAAACTGTTTTTT. This encodes CSAVRGEDEKLFF.

The chain carries TRBV5-4 and TRBJ2-7; 9 bases map to TRBD2. V lost 4 bases and J lost 0; bases outside the gene matches: 8. There are 16 residues in the CDR3. Germline values: CDR1 SGHNT, CDR2 YYREEE (reference sequence). The CDR3 coding sequence is TGTGCCAGCAGCGCTAGCCCTAGCGGGGTCTCCTACGAGCAGTACTTC. Its protein product is CASSASPSGVSYEQYF.

The rearrangement joins TRBV28 to TRBJ2-5, with 15 bases identical to TRBD2. The V gene end was trimmed by 5 bases and the J gene end by 5 bases; junction bases not matched to a gene: 12. CDR1 is MDHEN and CDR2 is SYDVKM in the germline V gene. The CDR3 runs to 18 residues. The CDR3 nucleotides read TGTGCCAGCAGTCCCAGACTCGGACTAGCGGGAGGGCGCGAGACCCAGTACTTC. This translates into CASSPRLGLAGGRETQYF.

This clonotype has ten or more counts. The chain recombines TRBV3-1 with TRBJ1-1; TRBD1 aligns across 9 bases. The trim removed 8 bases at V and 6 bases at J, leaving 4 bases unmatched. CDR3 length: 12 residues. Germline CDR1 and CDR2: LGHDT and YNNKEL (reference sequence). The CDR3 DNA reads TGTGCCAGCGCGCGACAGGGGGCTGAAGCTTTCTTT. Amino acids: CASARQGAEAFF.